Only a few counts were recorded for the clone carrying this T cell receptor beta chain. TCRdb recomputed calls from the PCR reads with MiXCR, one row per CDR3 protein. The sample records around 470,000 distinct CDR3 sequences, less than 30% being singletons. The V end lost 2 bases, the J end lost 0 bases, and 9 bases lay between the germline ends. Germline values: CDR1 SGHRS, CDR2 YFSETQ. The CDR3 is 15 residues long. This specimen comes from a study of molecular identifiers for immune sequencing clone quantification. Source material: naive CD8+ T cells from blood, with Jurkat cell RNA spiked in. Documented subset: FACS-sorted CD8+CD4-CCR7+CD45RA+ naive T cells. This receptor was obtained from a human donor in good health. Some libraries in this study had Jurkat cell RNA spiked in. The V call is TRBV5-1, the J call TRBJ2-1; the D call may be TRBD1 or TRBD2 (6 bases each). The CDR3 region has the DNA TGCGCCAGCAGCTTTGAGGGGGGCTCCTACAATGAGCAGTTCTTC. Its translation is CASSFEGGSYNEQFF.